Below, 19 T cell receptor beta chains from the same sample are listed, as sequenced in a study of blood T cell repertoires in COVID-19. The assay was immunoSEQ multiplex PCR, and TCRdb's table has in-frame clones only and misses some. The table lists about 220,000 clones, 84% of them singletons, with nearly 20% in the top ten. The sequenced material came from peripheral blood. The receptors come from a man aged 30 to 45 with active or convalescent COVID-19.

The chain is built from TRBV7-9 and TRBJ1-5; TRBD1 is a possible D gene (5 bases). The CDR3 has 15 residues. Per the germline V gene, CDR1 is SEHNR and CDR2 is FQNEAQ (reference sequence). V lost 5 bases and J lost 5, with 16 bases in between. CDR3 nucleotide sequence: TGTGCCAGCAGCCCCGGGGGGACGGGGGATCAGCCCCAGCATTTT. Translating gives CASSPGGTGDQPQHF.

This rearrangement joins TRBV5-4 to TRBJ2-3, with 9 bases lining up with TRBD1. The V gene end was trimmed by 4 bases and the J gene end by 0 bases; junction bases not matched to a gene: 6. The CDR3 loop spans 16 amino acids. Germline lookup yields CDR1 SGHNT and CDR2 YYREEE (reference sequence). The CDR3 DNA reads TGTGCCAGCAGCCCCACAGGGGGCGGAAGCACAGATACGCAGTATTTT. It translates to CASSPTGGGSTDTQYF.

As concerns this clone: At the DNA level, this CDR3 is encoded by other sequences in the same sample as well. The rearrangement uses TRBV30 and TRBJ1-3; D unresolved. In germline, CDR1 is GTSNPN, CDR2 SVGIG (reference sequence). The CDR3 is 13 amino acids. V shed 1 base and J shed 2 bases, with 6 bases lying between them. This chain's CDR3 is CAWSAGAGNTIYF. The DNA for the CDR3 is TGTGCCTGGAGTGCCGGGGCTGGAAACACCATATATTTT.

The V gene is TRBV14, the J gene TRBJ2-7; 9 bases map to TRBD1. The CDR3 extends over 14 amino acids. Germline loops: CDR1 SGHDN, CDR2 FVKESK. Germline trimming cut 1 base from V and 3 bases from J; bases unmatched to any gene: 1. For the CDR3, the DNA is TGTGCCAGCAGCCAAGGACAGGGGGACTACGAGCAGTACTTC. Encoded protein: CASSQGQGDYEQYF.

The J gene is TRBJ1-1, the V gene TRBV29-1; D uncertain. The CDR3 contains 14 residues. CDR1 is SQVTM and CDR2 is ANQGSEA in the germline V gene. V lost 8 bases and J 11 bases, leaving 27 bases between the germline ends. CDR3 sequence reads: CSSGGDGISYAAFF. CDR3 nucleotide sequence: TGCAGCTCGGGAGGAGACGGGATTTCGTACGCGGCTTTCTTT.

This clone was detected only once. V is TRBV7-2 and J is TRBJ2-2; D remains ambiguous. With 3 bases removed from V and 9 bases from J, the gap between germline ends came to 11 bases. The CDR3 covers 13 residues. The germline V gene encodes CDR1 SGHTA and CDR2 FQGNSA. CDR3 in DNA: TGTGCCAGCAGCTTTGGGCAAAGCAGGGAGCTGTTTTTT. Translating gives CASSFGQSRELFF.

The V gene is TRBV28, the J gene TRBJ2-4; 9 nucleotides line up with TRBD1. V lost 10 bases and J lost 6; bases outside the gene matches: 7. The CDR3 loop spans 13 amino acids. CDR1 is MDHEN, CDR2 SYDVKM, per germline. The CDR3 protein is CATQGQGPNIQYF. CDR3 nucleotide sequence: TGTGCCACCCAGGGACAGGGACCAAACATTCAGTACTTC.

V is TRBV2 and J is TRBJ2-5; D remains unclear. The CDR3 loop spans 11 amino acids. Per the germline V gene, CDR1 is SNHLY and CDR2 is FYNNEI. Trimming removed 2 bases at V and 7 bases at J, with 5 bases between. Written as DNA, the CDR3 is TGTGCCAGCAGTGAACCCGGGACCCAGTACTTC. Translating it yields CASSEPGTQYF. Filled out from reference TRBV2 and TRBJ2-5, the complete variable domain reads EPEVTQTPSHQVTQMGQEVILRCVPISNHLYFYWYRQILGQKVEFLVSFYNNEISEKSEIFDDQFSVERPDGSNFTLKIRSTKLEDSAMYFCASSEPGTQYFGPGTRLLVL.

J is TRBJ2-4 and V is TRBV3-1 (or the pseudogene TRBV3-2); possibly TRBD2 for D (6 bases). Germline loops: CDR1 LGHDT, CDR2 YNNKEL (reference sequence). V dropped 4 bases and J dropped 6 bases, with 13 bases sitting between them. The CDR3 is 14 residues long. The CDR3 region is CASSPLGTRNIQYF. In DNA, the CDR3 is TGTGCCAGCAGCCCCCTAGGGACTCGAAACATTCAGTACTTC.

The chain combines TRBV3-1 (or the pseudogene TRBV3-2) with TRBJ2-7; 7 bases match TRBD2. The CDR3 length is 16 residues. Germline values: CDR1 LGHDT, CDR2 YNNKEL (reference sequence). V was pared by 1 base and J by 3 bases, with 9 bases of the junction left unmatched. CDR3 loop: CASSQGIGGSNYEQYF. CDR3 coding DNA: TGTGCCAGCAGCCAAGGTATAGGCGGGAGCAACTACGAGCAGTACTTC.

The rearrangement links TRBV21-1 to TRBJ1-1. TRBV21-1 is flagged as a pseudogene. This CDR3 has 14 amino acids. The CDR3 is CASSKARGYTEAFF. In DNA, the CDR3 is TGTGCCAGCAGCAAGGCCCGGGGGTACACTGAAGCTTTCTTT.

The genes are TRBV4-2 and TRBJ2-1; 8 bases fit TRBD2. There are 15 residues in the CDR3. Trimming cost V 1 base and J 6 bases; bases outside gene matches: 5. Germline CDR1 LGHNA, CDR2 YNFKEQ. The CDR3 sequence: CASSQAAGATNEQFF. The CDR3 DNA reads as TGTGCCAGCAGCCAAGCAGCGGGGGCCACCAATGAGCAGTTCTTC.

The chain combines TRBV7-8 with TRBJ2-7; the match to TRBD2 covers 9 bases. CDR3 size: 14 residues. Per germline, CDR1 SGHVS and CDR2 FQNEAQ. V lost 5 bases to trimming and J lost 4 bases; unmatched junction nucleotides: 6. The CDR3 region is CASSPRGGPYEQYF. CDR3 DNA sequence: TGTGCCAGCAGCCCGCGGGGGGGCCCTTACGAGCAGTACTTC.

V usage is TRBV11-2 and J usage is TRBJ2-1; tentative D call: TRBD1 (5 bases). The CDR3 has 14 amino acids. Germline values: CDR1 SGHAT, CDR2 FQNNGV. The V gene lost 4 bases and the J gene lost 8 bases, with 15 bases spanning the gap. The CDR3 loop is CASSSPGSSHEQFF. DNA for the CDR3: TGTGCCAGCAGCTCCCCAGGGTCATCCCATGAGCAGTTCTTC.

This sequence joins TRBV30 and TRBJ1-2, with D possibly matching TRBD1 (6 bases). There are 12 residues in the CDR3. Germline V gives CDR1 GTSNPN, CDR2 SVGIG (reference sequence). V lost 3 bases and J 8 bases, leaving 13 bases between the germline ends. This CDR3 is CAWSGQSLGYTF. CDR3 nucleotides: TGTGCCTGGAGCGGACAGAGCCTAGGCTACACCTTC.

The chain joins TRBV28 to TRBJ2-2; 7 nucleotides line up with TRBD2. In germline, CDR1 is MDHEN, CDR2 SYDVKM. CDR3 length equals 17 residues. V gave up 3 bases and J gave up 2 bases; unmatched junction bases: 9. The CDR3 here is CASSFQAGVGNTGELFF. The DNA for the CDR3 is TGTGCCAGCAGTTTCCAGGCGGGAGTGGGTAACACCGGGGAGCTGTTTTTT.

J is TRBJ2-3 and V is TRBV27; 9 nucleotides match TRBD2. The CDR3 is 15 residues long. Germline V lookup: CDR1 MNHEY, CDR2 SMNVEV (reference sequence). Trimming removed 0 bases from V and 4 bases from J; junction bases left unmatched: 2. As DNA, the CDR3 is TGTGCCAGCAGTTTATCGGGCGGGGGGGCAGATACGCAGTATTTT. Its protein is CASSLSGGGADTQYF.

The rearrangement links TRBV2 to TRBJ1-4; TRBD1 matches at 9 bases. Unmatched junction bases numbered 10, after V lost 4 bases and J lost 1 base. Germline V gives CDR1 SNHLY, CDR2 FYNNEI. The CDR3 loop spans 18 amino acids. The CDR3 loop is CASSGRQGGIVTNEKLFF. As DNA, the CDR3 is TGTGCCAGCAGTGGCAGACAGGGGGGTATAGTAACTAATGAAAAACTGTTTTTT.

V gene TRBV5-1 combines with J gene TRBJ1-4; TRBD1 aligns across 11 bases. V lost 4 bases to trimming and J lost 8 bases; unmatched junction nucleotides: 7. CDR1 and CDR2 (germline): SGHRS, YFSETQ. This CDR3 is 15 amino acids long. CDR3 sequence: CASSASGQGEEKLFF. The CDR3 coding sequence is TGCGCCAGCAGCGCGTCGGGACAGGGGGAAGAAAAACTGTTTTTT.